This TCR beta chain was sequenced in a study of cytomegalovirus exposure and HLA in healthy donors. The PCR ran on 60 Vbeta and 13 Jbeta primers. Sequenced by immunoSEQ multiplex PCR; TCRdb stores in-frame clones only, minus some. The sample records 180,000 or so clones, about four fifths being singletons. Comment on this clone: Its antigen is not identified.

General study findings and limits: Reports showed the classifier diagnosing cytomegalovirus status with high specificity and sensitivity. According to an earlier analysis, most TCR beta V segments yielded productive rearrangements about 90% or about 30% of the time. Analyzed later, most CMV-associated TCR beta chains appeared HLA-restricted. Most sequenced TCRs were rare (though some public TCRs occurred in many donors).

This receptor was identified in a man aged 35 to 55 in good health and CMV-seronegative. The sequenced material came from PBMCs.

The CDR3 DNA is TGTGCCAGCAGCAGAGACAGGGGGGGAAGTGAGCAGTTCTTC. As protein: CASSRDRGGSEQFF. V is TRBV7-3 and J is TRBJ2-1; 9 nucleotides align to TRBD1. This CDR3 contains 14 residues. Per germline, CDR1 SGHTA and CDR2 FQGTGA. Germline trimming cut 5 bases from V and 9 bases from J; bases unmatched to any gene: 8.